A single sample gave rise to the 27 T cell receptor beta chains below, sequenced in a study of blood T cell repertoires in COVID-19. Only in-frame clones appear in the TCRdb table, and some are missing; sequencing was by immunoSEQ multiplex PCR. The sample shows roughly 250,000 clones, approximately 80% of them seen only once. The sequencing input was peripheral blood. The source is a woman older than 75 with active or convalescent COVID-19.

This chain joins TRBV25-1 and TRBJ2-5; 8 bases are shared with TRBD1. V lost 0 bases and J lost 2; bases outside the gene matches: 5. Germline CDR1 is MGHDK and CDR2 is SYGVNS. The CDR3 consists of 16 residues. CDR3 nucleotide sequence: TGTGCCAGCAGTGAATACCCCCGACAGGGGCAAGAGACCCAGTACTTC. Translating gives CASSEYPRQGQETQYF.

V usage is TRBV2 and J usage is TRBJ1-2; unclear D gene. V lost 6 bases and J 14 bases, leaving 19 bases between the germline ends. Germline CDR1 is SNHLY and CDR2 is FYNNEI. There are 12 residues in the CDR3. The CDR3 loop reads CASRMEADLWTF. As DNA, the CDR3 is TGTGCCAGCAGGATGGAAGCGGATCTTTGGACCTTC.

V usage is TRBV9 and J usage is TRBJ2-1; possible D gene TRBD2, 6 bases. The CDR3 is 14 residues long. The germline gives CDR1 SGDLS, CDR2 YYNGEE. Trimming pared 4 bases from V and 4 bases from J, leaving 12 bases between. Here the CDR3 DNA reads TGTGCCAGCAGCATAAGCGGGTCTTACAATGAGCAGTTCTTC. Its translation is CASSISGSYNEQFF. Drawing the rest from reference TRBV9 and TRBJ2-1, the complete variable domain is DSGVTQTPKHLITATGQRVTLRCSPRSGDLSVYWYQQSLDQGLQFLIQYYNGEERAKGNILERFSAQQFPDLHSELNLSSLELGDSALYFCASSISGSYNEQFFGPGTRLTVL.

This chain uses TRBV19 with TRBJ1-5, with D maybe TRBD1 (5 bases). Per the germline V gene, CDR1 is LNHDA and CDR2 is SQIVND (reference sequence). Trimming left V 6 bases short and J 2 bases short, with 20 bases between. The CDR3 extends over 17 amino acids. The CDR3: CASSPWGDGFGNQPQHF. CDR3 nucleotide sequence: TGTGCCAGTAGCCCGTGGGGGGACGGATTCGGCAATCAGCCCCAGCATTTT.

There are a few counts of this clone. The J gene is TRBJ1-6, the V gene TRBV27; D perhaps matches TRBD1 (6 bases). The length of the CDR3 is 17 residues. From germline, CDR1 is MNHEY and CDR2 SMNVEV (reference sequence). Between the trimmed V and J ends, which lost 3 bases and 0 bases, there was a span of 12 bases. CDR3 residues: CASSFSRTASYNSPLHF. The CDR3 nucleotides are TGTGCCAGCAGTTTCTCCCGGACAGCCTCCTATAATTCACCCCTCCACTTT.

This clone was detected once. This chain links TRBV4-1 with TRBJ1-4, with a possible D match to TRBD1 (6 bases). The CDR3 is 15 residues long. Trimming shortened V by 5 bases and J by 5 bases, and 15 bases separated the two germline ends. Germline V gives CDR1 MGHRA, CDR2 YSYEKL. For the CDR3, the DNA is TGCGCCAGCAGCTTCTTCCAGGGGTCCAATGAAAAACTGTTTTTT. Translating it yields CASSFFQGSNEKLFF.

This chain links TRBV6-5 with TRBJ1-1, with 7 bases that match TRBD1. CDR3 length: 15 amino acids. CDR1 and CDR2 (germline): MNHEY, SVGAGI. The V segment lost 6 bases and the J segment 5 bases; nucleotides outside the gene matches: 12. Here the CDR3 DNA reads TGTGCCAGCAGGGATTATAAGGCAGGGGGTACTGAAGCTTTCTTT. The encoded protein is CASRDYKAGGTEAFF.

This sequence joins TRBV28 and TRBJ1-2; TRBD1 agrees at 8 bases. Trimming at V came to 4 bases and at J to 0 bases, leaving 4 bases not matched to a gene. Looked up from germline, CDR1 is MDHEN and CDR2 is SYDVKM. CDR3 length: 15 amino acids. The CDR3 spells CASSSGDRTNYGYTF. The CDR3, as DNA: TGTGCCAGCAGTTCGGGGGACAGGACTAACTATGGCTACACCTTC.

This clone has just a few counts. This chain links TRBV5-1 with TRBJ2-7, with 14 bases fitting TRBD2. V lost 2 bases and J lost 1; bases outside the gene matches: 2. The CDR3 extends over 16 amino acids. Germline V CDR1 and CDR2: SGHRS, YFSETQ. The DNA for the CDR3 is TGCGCCAGCAGCTTCGGACTAGCGGGAGGATCCTACGAGCAGTACTTC. Protein: CASSFGLAGGSYEQYF.

The gene calls are TRBV29-1 and TRBJ1-1; D might be TRBD1 (5 bases). The V gene lost 2 bases and the J gene lost 0 bases, with 10 bases spanning the gap. Germline CDR1 is SQVTM and CDR2 is ANQGSEA. The CDR3 extends over 14 amino acids. The CDR3 protein is CSVERPGMNTEAFF. In DNA, the CDR3 is TGCAGCGTTGAACGACCAGGGATGAACACTGAAGCTTTCTTT.

The genes are TRBV28 and TRBJ2-7; D might be TRBD2 (5 bases). CDR3 size: 11 residues. Deletions cut 7 bases from V and 5 bases from J, with 9 bases between. Germline assignment: CDR1 MDHEN and CDR2 SYDVKM. Here the CDR3 DNA reads TGTGCCAGCACGGGAAGGGACGAGCAGTACTTC. It encodes CASTGRDEQYF.

The chain employs TRBV28 and TRBJ1-5; D is ambiguous. The CDR3 extends over 13 amino acids. The germline V gene encodes CDR1 MDHEN and CDR2 SYDVKM. Trimming pared 8 bases from V and 5 bases from J, leaving 13 bases between. DNA for the CDR3: TGTGCCAGCGTGGAGGGTGAGGATCAGCCCCAGCATTTT. Translation gives CASVEGEDQPQHF.

The count of this clone is one. The chain employs TRBV6-5 and TRBJ2-7, with TRBD1 as a possible D gene (6 bases). CDR3 length: 12 amino acids. The germline V gene has CDR1 MNHEY and CDR2 SVGAGI. Trimming shortened V by 7 bases and J by 4 bases, and 11 bases separated the two germline ends. The CDR3 loop reads CASNVRGYEQYF. The CDR3 nucleotides read TGTGCCAGCAATGTCAGGGGTTACGAGCAGTACTTC.

This clone came up a few times. The CDR3 spells CASRGTAIKQQYF. CDR3 DNA sequence: TGTGCCAGCAGAGGGACAGCGATCAAACAGCAGTACTTC. This chain links TRBV6-5 with TRBJ2-7, with TRBD1 matching 7 bases. V shed 6 bases, J shed 8 bases, and the junction held 10 bases outside the gene matches. This CDR3 is 13 amino acids long. Germline assignment: CDR1 MNHEY and CDR2 SVGAGI.

The chain carries TRBV5-1 and TRBJ1-2; unclear D gene. The germline V and J ends were trimmed by 0 bases and 0 bases, with 9 bases remaining between them. Germline-derived CDR1 and CDR2 are SGHRS and YFSETQ. The CDR3 extends over 15 amino acids. CDR3 coding DNA: TGCGCCAGCAGCTTGGATCTAGTTCCTAACTATGGCTACACCTTC. It specifies CASSLDLVPNYGYTF.

DNA for the CDR3: TGCGCCAGCAGCCAAGGGCACCAAAAAGAGACCCAGTACTTC. Translating it yields CASSQGHQKETQYF. This chain uses TRBV4-1 with TRBJ2-5; D gene uncertain. V was trimmed by 1 base and J by 3 bases, leaving 9 bases between them. CDR1 is MGHRA, CDR2 YSYEKL, per germline. The CDR3 consists of 14 residues.

This chain connects TRBV7-9 to TRBJ1-1; D unclear. Germline CDR1 reads SEHNR; CDR2 reads FQNEAQ (reference sequence). This CDR3 region has 14 residues. The ends were cut back, 3 bases at V and 2 bases at J, with 10 bases in the middle. In DNA form, the CDR3 reads TGTGCCAGCAGCTTCGGGAGCCTCAACACTGAAGCTTTCTTT. Its translation is CASSFGSLNTEAFF.

The genes are TRBV6-5 and TRBJ1-4; 8 nucleotides agree with TRBD1. The V gene's germline CDR1 is MNHEY and CDR2 SVGAGI. With V trimmed by 5 bases and J by 8 bases, 7 bases remained unmatched. The CDR3 covers 14 residues. In DNA form, the CDR3 reads TGTGCCAGCAGTCGGACAGGGCTTAGCGAAAAACTGTTTTTT. Protein product: CASSRTGLSEKLFF.

Turning to this clone: This sample includes further DNA sequences coding for the same CDR3. The gene calls are TRBV6-5 and TRBJ1-1; D not certain. In germline, CDR1 is MNHEY, CDR2 SVGAGI. This CDR3 is built from 14 residues. V was cut by 0 bases and J by 0 bases, with 5 bases left in between. The CDR3 here is CASSYSGVNTEAFF. CDR3 sequence (DNA): TGTGCCAGCAGTTACTCTGGAGTGAACACTGAAGCTTTCTTT.

The CDR3 DNA follows: TGTGCCACCAGCGGGGGGGGACACTCAAGGGAGCAGTACTTC. Its protein product is CATSGGGHSREQYF. This rearrangement joins TRBV15 to TRBJ2-7; maybe TRBD2 (7 bases). V lost 5 bases and J 7 bases, leaving 18 bases between the germline ends. CDR1 is LNHNV and CDR2 is YYDKDF in the germline V gene (reference sequence). CDR3 length: 14 amino acids.

The sample holds a few counts of this clone. V gene TRBV10-3 combines with J gene TRBJ2-1; 10 bases are shared with TRBD1. Trimming removed 10 bases from V and 12 bases from J; junction bases left unmatched: 9. From germline, CDR1 is ENHRY and CDR2 SYGVKD. The CDR3 totals 12 residues. CDR3 sequence reads: CATQGQGSWQFF. The CDR3 DNA reads TGTGCCACCCAGGGACAGGGGTCGTGGCAGTTCTTC.

The V call is TRBV29-1, the J call TRBJ2-2; D gene ambiguous. CDR1 and CDR2 (germline): SQVTM, ANQGSEA. The V gene lost 2 bases and the J gene lost 2 bases, with 9 bases spanning the gap. CDR3 length equals 14 residues. The CDR3, as DNA: TGCAGCGTTGAACCGACACCTAACACCGGGGAGCTGTTTTTT. This translates into CSVEPTPNTGELFF.

The chain joins TRBV2 to TRBJ1-2; D is ambiguous. Deletions cut 6 bases from V and 8 bases from J, with 19 bases between. CDR3 length: 14 amino acids. Germline loops: CDR1 SNHLY, CDR2 FYNNEI. The CDR3 DNA reads TGTGCCAGCAGCGACCGGACTTCCTCCGAGGGCTACACCTTC. Translating gives CASSDRTSSEGYTF.

The J gene is TRBJ1-5, the V gene TRBV30, with TRBD1 identical over 8 bases. V lost 5 bases, J lost 6 bases, and 6 bases stayed unmatched. The CDR3 contains 13 residues. CDR1 GTSNPN and CDR2 SVGIG come from the germline V gene (reference sequence). CDR3 loop: CAWDRGGGQPQHF. For the CDR3, the DNA is TGTGCCTGGGACAGGGGAGGCGGTCAGCCCCAGCATTTT.

The chain uses TRBV25-1 and TRBJ2-1; 13 nucleotides align to TRBD2. From germline, CDR1 is MGHDK and CDR2 SYGVNS. The CDR3 runs 16 residues. With 6 bases clipped from V and 0 bases from J, the junction kept 2 bases outside the gene matches. CDR3 amino acids: CASRRTSGGSYNEQFF. CDR3 in DNA: TGTGCCAGCAGAAGGACTAGCGGGGGCTCCTACAATGAGCAGTTCTTC.

The chain carries TRBV4-2 and TRBJ1-1; possible D gene TRBD1, 6 bases. Looked up from germline, CDR1 is LGHNA and CDR2 is YNFKEQ. V lost 4 bases, J lost 0 bases, and 9 bases lay in between. The CDR3 is 14 residues long. This chain's CDR3 is CASSPGTLNTEAFF. In DNA form, the CDR3 reads TGTGCCAGCAGCCCTGGGACATTGAACACTGAAGCTTTCTTT.

In the case of this clone: Distinct nucleotide sequences in the sample also encode this CDR3. The chain links TRBV5-8 to TRBJ2-7; 9 positions match TRBD2. This CDR3 has 15 amino acids. The V gene's germline CDR1 is SGHTS and CDR2 YDEGEE. V lost 1 base to trimming and J lost 2 bases; unmatched junction nucleotides: 4. The CDR3 loop is CASSLPSGDTYEQYF. The CDR3 DNA reads TGTGCCAGCAGCTTGCCTAGCGGGGATACCTACGAGCAGTACTTC.